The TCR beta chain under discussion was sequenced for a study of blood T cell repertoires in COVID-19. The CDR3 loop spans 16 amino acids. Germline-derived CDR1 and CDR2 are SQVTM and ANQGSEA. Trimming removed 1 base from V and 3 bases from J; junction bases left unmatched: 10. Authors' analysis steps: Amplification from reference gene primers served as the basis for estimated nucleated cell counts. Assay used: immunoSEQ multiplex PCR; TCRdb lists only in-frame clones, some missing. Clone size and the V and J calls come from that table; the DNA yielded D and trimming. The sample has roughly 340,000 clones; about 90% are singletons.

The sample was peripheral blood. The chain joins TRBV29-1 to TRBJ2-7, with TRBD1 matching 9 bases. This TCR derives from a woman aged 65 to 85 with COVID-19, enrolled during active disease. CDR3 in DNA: TGCAGCGTTGAAGGTCTACAGGGGGCAAATTACTACGAGCAGTACTTC. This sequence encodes CSVEGLQGANYYEQYF.